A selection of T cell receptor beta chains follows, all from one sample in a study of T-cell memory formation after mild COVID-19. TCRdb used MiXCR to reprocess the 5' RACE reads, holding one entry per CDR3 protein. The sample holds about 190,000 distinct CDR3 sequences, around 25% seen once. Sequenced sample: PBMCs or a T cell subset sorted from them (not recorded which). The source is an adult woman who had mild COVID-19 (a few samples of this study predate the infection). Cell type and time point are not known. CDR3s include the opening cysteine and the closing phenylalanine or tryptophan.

CDR3 protein: CASSVGGSNSQETQYF
V gene: TRBV9
J gene: TRBJ2-5

CDR3 protein: CASSFGHPGETQYF
V gene: TRBV7-9
J gene: TRBJ2-5

CDR3 protein: CASSRRGGADEQYF
V gene: TRBV7-3
J gene: TRBJ2-7

CDR3 protein: CASSLAGPEAFF
V gene: TRBV5-1
J gene: TRBJ1-1

CDR3 protein: CASSYSTRGWAFF
V gene: TRBV6-5
J gene: TRBJ1-1

CDR3 protein: CASTQGSYEQYF
V gene: TRBV6-2/TRBV6-3
J gene: TRBJ2-7

CDR3 protein: CASSYSIYPGELFF
V gene: TRBV6-6
J gene: TRBJ2-2

CDR3 protein: CASSAGLAGYEQYF
V gene: TRBV11-2
J gene: TRBJ2-7

CDR3 protein: CASSLNRGSVSPLHF
V gene: TRBV12-3/TRBV12-4
J gene: TRBJ1-6

CDR3 protein: CASLGTGIGGYTF
V gene: TRBV19
J gene: TRBJ1-2

CDR3 protein: CASSLRLGTYEQYF
V gene: TRBV7-9
J gene: TRBJ2-7

CDR3 protein: CSASESGGALDTQYF
V gene: TRBV20-1
J gene: TRBJ2-3

CDR3 protein: CASSVTSGGTYEQYF
V gene: TRBV7-2
J gene: TRBJ2-7

CDR3 protein: CSARSWELYTQYF
V gene: TRBV20-1
J gene: TRBJ2-3

CDR3 protein: CASYKTSVTNNEQFF
V gene: TRBV6-2/TRBV6-3
J gene: TRBJ2-1

CDR3 protein: CASSFTSAGYEQYF
V gene: TRBV7-2
J gene: TRBJ2-7

CDR3 protein: CSARDPRDTEAFF
V gene: TRBV20-1
J gene: TRBJ1-1

CDR3 protein: CASSLAPTYRQGATGYGYTF
V gene: TRBV5-1
J gene: TRBJ1-2

CDR3 protein: CSARDWASGSSYEQYF
V gene: TRBV20-1
J gene: TRBJ2-7

CDR3 protein: CATSAQGESSGANVLTF
V gene: TRBV24-1
J gene: TRBJ2-6

CDR3 protein: CASSFTSGGAYEQYF
V gene: TRBV3-1
J gene: TRBJ2-7

CDR3 protein: CATSKSSGRARSYNEQFF
V gene: TRBV15
J gene: TRBJ2-1

CDR3 protein: CASRIQGANEQFF
V gene: TRBV12-3/TRBV12-4
J gene: TRBJ2-1

CDR3 protein: CASSPTGTSGPYTDTQYF
V gene: TRBV5-1
J gene: TRBJ2-3

CDR3 protein: CASSLDRGHTYEQYF
V gene: TRBV12-3/TRBV12-4
J gene: TRBJ2-7

CDR3 protein: CASRTGTGSYEQYF
V gene: TRBV6-2/TRBV6-3
J gene: TRBJ2-7

CDR3 protein: CSVEDRDRGETQYF
V gene: TRBV29-1
J gene: TRBJ2-5

CDR3 protein: CASSLGGTGRKTGELFF
V gene: TRBV11-2
J gene: TRBJ2-2

CDR3 protein: CASSHRQKSYTGELFF
V gene: TRBV27
J gene: TRBJ2-2

CDR3 protein: CASSDKAYRDRVRDTQYF
V gene: TRBV7-9
J gene: TRBJ2-3

CDR3 protein: CSATGAAYEQYF
V gene: TRBV20-1
J gene: TRBJ2-7

CDR3 protein: CASSHAGTGDYEQYF
V gene: TRBV4-3
J gene: TRBJ2-7

CDR3 protein: CASSVGQAHEQFF
V gene: TRBV9
J gene: TRBJ2-1

CDR3 protein: CASTFREGGETQYF
V gene: TRBV12-3/TRBV12-4
J gene: TRBJ2-5

CDR3 protein: CASIKAGGTYNEQFF
V gene: TRBV18
J gene: TRBJ2-1

CDR3 protein: CASSLAAAPNYGYTF
V gene: TRBV5-6
J gene: TRBJ1-2